This TCR beta chain was captured in a study of blood T cell repertoires in COVID-19 (dated by TCRdb to the early 2020s). With regard to the full study: Collaborator samples came from the United States, Italy and Spain and covered acute and convalescent phases of COVID-19. The repertoires were released in a freely available public database meant as a resource for research on the immune response to SARS-CoV-2. A de-identified subject ID, COVID-19 status, age in years and sex were almost always included in the sample metadata. Where available, HLA class I and class II types were taken from metadata supplied by the sample provider and were not determined by assay-based typing. The material from the prospective study consisted of cDNA or gDNA derived from T cells, B-cell-depleted T cells, or PBMCs. Samples came from the ongoing ImmuneRACE study (first 160 participants) plus 1,254 subjects from 6 global collaborators. Subjects who had been exposed to COVID-19, were actively infected with it, or had recovered from it provided the deeply sampled blood TCRbeta repertoires that made up the dataset. The investigation overall reported the following: How much clinical and demographic metadata was included differed by source and by participant, and the metadata was provided uncurated.

TCRbeta CDR3 regions were amplified from genomic DNA by means of the immunoSEQ Assay, a bias-controlled multiplex PCR. Turning to the authors' computational methods: The number of nucleated cells in each sample was estimated from the amplification of reference gene primers within the assay. Sequence reads were collapsed and filtered to measure the absolute abundance of every unique TCRbeta CDR3 rearrangement. For each sample, productive Simpson clonality was calculated by taking the square root of Simpson's diversity index across productive rearrangements. Here the immuneACCESS table is served through TCRdb, limited to in-frame sequences with V and J called. Missing clones are a known gap in these copies; in checked studies unresolved V genes cover under half, and the rest lacks a known reason. V, J and clone size are those of that table, while D and trimming were read from the DNA. This sample lists about 34,000 clones; roughly three quarters were detected once. The leading ten clones occupy 16% of the sample.

A word on this clone: No antigen is known for it. No qualities accompany the bases; no much larger clone lies one base away.

Each collaborating institution followed its own protocols to collect whole blood in K2EDTA tubes. For TCRbeta analysis, collaborators shipped samples in one of three forms: frozen whole blood, isolated PBMCs, or DNA extracted from either of those sample types. From the cysteine through the phenylalanine, the CDR3 covers 13 amino acids. CDR3 DNA only is kept here, 39 bases in frame from base 1. Trimming removed 0 bases from V and 7 bases from J, leaving 9 bases between the germline ends. The germline V gene yields KGHSH for CDR1 and LQKENI for CDR2. The TCR was taken from a human donor in a cohort sampled during active COVID-19. The source material was peripheral blood. The chain couples TRBV18 to TRBJ1-2; TRBD1 is a weak D gene call, 6 bases matching. DNA sequence: TGTGCCAGCTCACCACCGGCAGGGGTTGGCTACACCTTC. Protein translation: CASSPPAGVGYTF.